This T cell receptor (beta chain) was documented in a study of regulatory T cells in long-lasting Graves disease. Study-level results: Among samples with persistent disease, TRBV28, TRBJ1-2 and TRBJ2-5 were favored.

Unmatched junction bases numbered 9, after V lost 7 bases and J lost 4 bases. Germline CDR1 is ENHRY and CDR2 is SYGVKD. CDR3 length: 14 amino acids. Construction of the TCR beta libraries employed iRepertoire HTBI primers in conjunction with Arm-PCR of CDR3 regions. TCRdb re-analysed the multiplex PCR reads in MiXCR, keeping a single row per CDR3 protein. Of approximately 690,000 distinct CDR3 sequences in the sample, 30% were seen once. This clonotype was picked up many times. Its specificity is unknown. Time point reported: persistent/refractory GD, antithyroid drugs over 5 years with positive TRAb. PBMCs were the source of the RNA used for TCR sequencing. EDTA tubes collected around 10 milliliters of peripheral blood.

The TCR was taken from a female donor with Graves disease. The chain couples TRBV10-3 to TRBJ2-7; 8 bases are a match to TRBD2. The sample in question was peripheral blood mononuclear cells (PBMCs), obtained when the disease was refractory, from a patient treated with antithyroid drugs. The CDR3 sequence is CAIKEGTRTYEQYF. The CDR3 bases are TGTGCCATCAAAGAGGGGACTAGGACTTACGAGCAGTACTTC.